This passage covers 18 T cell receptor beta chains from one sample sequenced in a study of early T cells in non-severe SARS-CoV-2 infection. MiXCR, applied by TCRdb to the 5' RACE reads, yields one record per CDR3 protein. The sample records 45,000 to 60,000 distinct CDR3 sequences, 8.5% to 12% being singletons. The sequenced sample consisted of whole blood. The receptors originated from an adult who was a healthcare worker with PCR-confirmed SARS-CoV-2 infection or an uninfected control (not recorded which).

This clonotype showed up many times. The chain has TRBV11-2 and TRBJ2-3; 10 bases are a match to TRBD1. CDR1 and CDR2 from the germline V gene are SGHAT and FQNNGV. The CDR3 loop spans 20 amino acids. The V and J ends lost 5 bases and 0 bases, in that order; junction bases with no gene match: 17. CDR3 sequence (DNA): TGTGCCAGCAGCATTAATGGGGACAGGGGTTTACCATTCAGCACAGATACGCAGTATTTT. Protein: CASSINGDRGLPFSTDTQYF.

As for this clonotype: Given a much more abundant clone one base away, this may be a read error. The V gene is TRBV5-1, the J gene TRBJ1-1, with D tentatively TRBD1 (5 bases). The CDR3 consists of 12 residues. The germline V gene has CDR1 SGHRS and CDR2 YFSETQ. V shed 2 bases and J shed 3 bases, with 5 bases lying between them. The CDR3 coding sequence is TGCGCCAGCAGCTTAGGGGACACTGAAGCTTTCTTT. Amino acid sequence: CASSLGDTEAFF.

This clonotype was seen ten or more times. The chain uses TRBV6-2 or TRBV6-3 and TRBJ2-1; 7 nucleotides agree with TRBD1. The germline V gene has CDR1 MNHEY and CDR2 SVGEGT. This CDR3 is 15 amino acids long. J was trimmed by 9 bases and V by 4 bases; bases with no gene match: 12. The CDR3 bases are TGTGCCAGCAGTTCACAGGGGAAAAAGAGGGGTGAGCAGTTCTTC. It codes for CASSSQGKKRGEQFF.

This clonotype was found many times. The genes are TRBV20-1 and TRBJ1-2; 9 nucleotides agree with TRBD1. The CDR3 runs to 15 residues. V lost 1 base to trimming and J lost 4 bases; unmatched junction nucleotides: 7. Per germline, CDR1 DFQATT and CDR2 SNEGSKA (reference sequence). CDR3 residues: CSARVGQGSGYGYTF. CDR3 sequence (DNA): TGCAGTGCTAGAGTAGGACAGGGGAGCGGCTATGGCTACACCTTC.

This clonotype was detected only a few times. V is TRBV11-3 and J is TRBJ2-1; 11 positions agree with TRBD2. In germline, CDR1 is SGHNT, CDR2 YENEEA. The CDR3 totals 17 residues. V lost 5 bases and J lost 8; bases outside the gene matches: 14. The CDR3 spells CASSARLAGPALDEQFF. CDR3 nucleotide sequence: TGTGCCAGCAGCGCGCGACTAGCGGGACCCGCATTGGATGAGCAGTTCTTC. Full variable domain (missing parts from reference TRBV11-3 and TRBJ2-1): EAGVVQSPRYKIIEKKQPVAFWCNPISGHNTLYWYLQNLGQGPELLIRYENEEAVDDSQLPKDRFSAERLKGVDSTLKIQPAELGDSAVYLCASSARLAGPALDEQFFGPGTRLTVL.

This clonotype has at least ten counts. The DNA for the CDR3 is TGTGGATCAAGGGGCGATTGGTACGAGCAGTACTTC. This translates into CGSRGDWYEQYF. The rearrangement joins TRBV6-2 or TRBV6-3 to TRBJ2-7, with TRBD1 as a possible D gene (5 bases). Germline V gene lookup returns CDR1 MNHEY and CDR2 SVGEGT. The CDR3 totals 12 residues.

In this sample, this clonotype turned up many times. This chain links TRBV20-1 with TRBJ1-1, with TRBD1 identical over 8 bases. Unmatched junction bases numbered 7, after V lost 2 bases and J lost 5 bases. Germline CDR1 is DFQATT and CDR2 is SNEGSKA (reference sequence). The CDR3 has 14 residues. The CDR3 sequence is CSARPRQGWTEAFF. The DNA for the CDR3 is TGCAGTGCTAGACCTAGACAGGGGTGGACTGAAGCTTTCTTT.

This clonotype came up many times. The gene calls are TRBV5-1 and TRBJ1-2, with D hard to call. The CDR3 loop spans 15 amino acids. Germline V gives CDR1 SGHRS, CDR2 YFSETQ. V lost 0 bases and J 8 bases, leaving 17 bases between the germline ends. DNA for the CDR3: TGCGCCAGCAGCTTGGCCACAGACCTCTTCAGCGGCTACACCTTC. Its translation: CASSLATDLFSGYTF. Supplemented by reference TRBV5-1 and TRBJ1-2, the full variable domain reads KAGVTQTPRYLIKTRGQQVTLSCSPISGHRSVSWYQQTPGQGLQFLFEYFSETQRNKGNFPGRFSGRQFSNSRSEMNVSTLELGDSALYLCASSLATDLFSGYTFGSGTRLTVV.

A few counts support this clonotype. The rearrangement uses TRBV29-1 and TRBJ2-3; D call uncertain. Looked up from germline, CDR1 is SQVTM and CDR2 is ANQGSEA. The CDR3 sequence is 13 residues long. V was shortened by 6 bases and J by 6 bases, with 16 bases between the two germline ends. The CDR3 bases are TGCAGCGTCACTCCGCCGGCGGCGGATACGCAGTATTTT. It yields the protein CSVTPPAADTQYF.

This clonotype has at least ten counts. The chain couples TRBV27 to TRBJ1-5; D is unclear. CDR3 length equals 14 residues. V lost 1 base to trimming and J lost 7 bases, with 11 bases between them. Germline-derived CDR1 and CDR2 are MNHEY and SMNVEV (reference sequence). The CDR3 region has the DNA TGTGCCAGCAGTTTATTACAATCAGAACAGCCCCAGCATTTT. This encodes CASSLLQSEQPQHF.

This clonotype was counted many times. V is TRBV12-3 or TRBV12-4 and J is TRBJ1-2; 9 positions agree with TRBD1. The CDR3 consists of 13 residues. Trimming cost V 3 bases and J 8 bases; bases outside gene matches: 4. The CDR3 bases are TGTGCCAGCAGTTTCACAGGGGGCATCGGCTACACCTTC. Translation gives CASSFTGGIGYTF.

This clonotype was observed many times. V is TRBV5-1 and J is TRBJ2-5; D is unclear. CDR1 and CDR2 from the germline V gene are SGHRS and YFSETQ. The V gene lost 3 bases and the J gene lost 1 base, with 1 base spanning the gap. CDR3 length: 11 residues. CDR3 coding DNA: TGCGCCAGCAGCTCCCAAGAGACCCAGTACTTC. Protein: CASSSQETQYF.

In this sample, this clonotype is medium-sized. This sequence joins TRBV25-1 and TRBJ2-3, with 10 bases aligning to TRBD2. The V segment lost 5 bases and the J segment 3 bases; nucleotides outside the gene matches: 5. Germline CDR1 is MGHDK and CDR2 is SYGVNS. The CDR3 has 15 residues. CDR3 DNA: TGTGCCAGCAGTTTCCTAGCGGGAGCAACAGATACGCAGTATTTT. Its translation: CASSFLAGATDTQYF.

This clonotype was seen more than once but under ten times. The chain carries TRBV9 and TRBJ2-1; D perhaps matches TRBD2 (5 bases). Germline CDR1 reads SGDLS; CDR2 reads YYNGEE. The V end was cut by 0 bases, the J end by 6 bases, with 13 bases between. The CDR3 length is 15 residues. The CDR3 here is CASSVDPGLANEQFF. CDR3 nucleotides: TGTGCCAGCAGCGTAGACCCCGGGCTAGCCAATGAGCAGTTCTTC.

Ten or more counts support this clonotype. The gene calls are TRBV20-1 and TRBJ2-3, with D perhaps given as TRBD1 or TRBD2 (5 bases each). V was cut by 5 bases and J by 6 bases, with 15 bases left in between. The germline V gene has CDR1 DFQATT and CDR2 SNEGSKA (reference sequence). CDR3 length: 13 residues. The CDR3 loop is CSAGGTSSDTQYF. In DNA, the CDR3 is TGCAGTGCTGGGGGTACTAGTTCTGATACGCAGTATTTT.

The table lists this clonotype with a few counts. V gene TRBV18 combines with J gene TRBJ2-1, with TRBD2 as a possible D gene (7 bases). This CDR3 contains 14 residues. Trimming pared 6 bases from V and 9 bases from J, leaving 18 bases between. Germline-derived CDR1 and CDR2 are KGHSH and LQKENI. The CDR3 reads CASSLKGGLSEQFF. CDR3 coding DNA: TGTGCCAGCTCCCTCAAGGGGGGGTTAAGTGAGCAGTTCTTC.

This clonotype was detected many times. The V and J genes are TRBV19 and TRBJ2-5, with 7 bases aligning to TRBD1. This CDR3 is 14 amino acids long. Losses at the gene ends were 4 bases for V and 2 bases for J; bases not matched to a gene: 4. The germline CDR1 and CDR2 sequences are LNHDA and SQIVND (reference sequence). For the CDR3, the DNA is TGTGCCAGTAGTACCTCAGGGGGTCAAGAGACCCAGTACTTC. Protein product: CASSTSGGQETQYF.

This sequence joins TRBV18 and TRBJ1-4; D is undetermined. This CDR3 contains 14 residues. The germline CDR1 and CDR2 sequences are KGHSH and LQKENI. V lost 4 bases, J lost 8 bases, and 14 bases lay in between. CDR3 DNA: TGTGCCAGCTCACAAGGACGGATTAGAGAAAAACTGTTTTTT. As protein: CASSQGRIREKLFF.